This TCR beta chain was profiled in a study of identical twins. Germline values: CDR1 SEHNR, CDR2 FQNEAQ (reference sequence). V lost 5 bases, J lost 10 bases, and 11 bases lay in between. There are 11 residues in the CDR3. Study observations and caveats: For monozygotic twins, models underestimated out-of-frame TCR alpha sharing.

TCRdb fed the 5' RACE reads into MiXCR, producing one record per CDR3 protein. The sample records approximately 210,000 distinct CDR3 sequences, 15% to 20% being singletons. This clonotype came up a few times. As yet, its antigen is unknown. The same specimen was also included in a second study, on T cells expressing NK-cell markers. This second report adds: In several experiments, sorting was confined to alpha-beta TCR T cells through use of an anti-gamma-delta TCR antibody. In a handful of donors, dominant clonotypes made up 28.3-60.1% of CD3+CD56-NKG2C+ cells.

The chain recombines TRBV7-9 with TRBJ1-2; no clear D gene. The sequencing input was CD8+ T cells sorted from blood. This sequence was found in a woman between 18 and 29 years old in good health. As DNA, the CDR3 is TGTGCCAGCAGCAATCTCGGTGACTACACCTTC. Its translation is CASSNLGDYTF.